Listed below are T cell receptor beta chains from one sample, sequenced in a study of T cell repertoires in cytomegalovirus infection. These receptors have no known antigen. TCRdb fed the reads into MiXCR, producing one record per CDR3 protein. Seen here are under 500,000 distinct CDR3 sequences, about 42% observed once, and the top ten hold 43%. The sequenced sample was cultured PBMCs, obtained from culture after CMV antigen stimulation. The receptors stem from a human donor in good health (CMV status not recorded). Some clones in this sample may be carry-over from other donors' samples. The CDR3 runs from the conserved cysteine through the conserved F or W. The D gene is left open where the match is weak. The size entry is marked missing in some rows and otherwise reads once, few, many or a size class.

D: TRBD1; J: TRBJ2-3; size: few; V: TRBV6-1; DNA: TGTGCCAGCACCGACAGGGTGGCAGATACGCAGTATTTT; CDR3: CASTDRVADTQYF
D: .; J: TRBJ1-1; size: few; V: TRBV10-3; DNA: TGTGCCATCAGGGAACCCCGAGACCCGTTGAGAGCTTTCTTT; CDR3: CAIREPRDPLRAFF
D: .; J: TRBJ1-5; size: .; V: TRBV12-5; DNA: TGTGCTAGTGGCACCCATAGCAATCAGCCCCAGCATTTT; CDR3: CASGTHSNQPQHF
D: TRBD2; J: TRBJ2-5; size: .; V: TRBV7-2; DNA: TGTGCCAGCAGCCGCCAGCGGGGGGGCGGAGAGACCCAGTACTTC; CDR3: CASSRQRGGGETQYF
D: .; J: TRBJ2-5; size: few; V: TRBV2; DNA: TGTGCCAGCAGCGACCAATTGCTGCAAGAGACCCAGTACTTC; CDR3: CASSDQLLQETQYF
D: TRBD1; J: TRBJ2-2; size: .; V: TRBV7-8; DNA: TGTGCCAGCAGCCTAAAATGGACAGGTCAGGCCGGGGAGCTGTTTTTT; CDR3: CASSLKWTGQAGELFF
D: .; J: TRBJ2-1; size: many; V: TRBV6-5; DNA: TGTGCCAGCAGCCAGGGCGGGACACCTTACAATGAGCAGTTCTTC; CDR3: CASSQGGTPYNEQFF
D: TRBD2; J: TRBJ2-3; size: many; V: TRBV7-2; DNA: TGTGCCAGCAGCTTAGCGCAGGCGGGGGGGCAATATACGCAGTATTTT; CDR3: CASSLAQAGGQYTQYF
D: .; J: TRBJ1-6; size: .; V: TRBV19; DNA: TGTGCCAGTAGTATAGAACTAAGCGGACGGTCACCCCTCCACTTT; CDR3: CASSIELSGRSPLHF
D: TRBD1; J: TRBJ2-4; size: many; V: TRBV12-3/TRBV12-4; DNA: TGTGCCAGCAGCCAGAGGCGGACAGGGTGGGACATTCAGTACTTC; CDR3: CASSQRRTGWDIQYF
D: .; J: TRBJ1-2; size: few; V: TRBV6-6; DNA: TGTGCCAGCAGTGTGGCCGGGAACTATGGCTACACCTTC; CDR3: CASSVAGNYGYTF
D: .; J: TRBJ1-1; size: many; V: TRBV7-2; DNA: TGTGCCAGCAGTCTCAGGGGATTCACTGAAGCTTTCTTT; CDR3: CASSLRGFTEAFF
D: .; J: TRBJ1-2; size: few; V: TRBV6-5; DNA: TGTGCCAGCAGTTACTCGAAGGGTTGGTTGAGCTACACCTTC; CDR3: CASSYSKGWLSYTF
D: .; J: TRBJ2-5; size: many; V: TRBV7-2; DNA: TGTGCCAGCAGTCCCATGGGCTTACAAGAGACCCAGTACTTC; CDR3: CASSPMGLQETQYF
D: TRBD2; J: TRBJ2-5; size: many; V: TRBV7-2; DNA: TGTGCCAGCAGCTTAACGGGAGGGCCTTGGGGGGAGACCCAGTACTTC; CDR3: CASSLTGGPWGETQYF
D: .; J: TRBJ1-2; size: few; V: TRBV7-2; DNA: TGTGCCAGCAGCTTAGGCAGGGCCGGGGGCTACACCTTC; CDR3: CASSLGRAGGYTF
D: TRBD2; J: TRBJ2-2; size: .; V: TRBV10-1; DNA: TGCGCCAGCAGTGCCTTGACTAGCGGAAACACCGGGGAGCTGTTTTTT; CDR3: CASSALTSGNTGELFF
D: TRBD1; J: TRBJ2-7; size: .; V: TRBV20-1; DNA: TGCAGTGCTCGAACCGTTGGGACAGGGGGCTACGAGCAGTACTTC; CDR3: CSARTVGTGGYEQYF
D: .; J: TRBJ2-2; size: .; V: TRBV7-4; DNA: TGTGCCAGCACCTTTCACAGCACCGGGGAGCTGTTTTTT; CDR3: CASTFHSTGELFF
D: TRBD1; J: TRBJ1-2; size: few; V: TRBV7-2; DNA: TGTGCCAGCAGCGCCGACAGGGCGAGTGGTGGCTACACCTTC; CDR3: CASSADRASGGYTF
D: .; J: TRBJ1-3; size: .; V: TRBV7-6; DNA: TGCGGGTCCTCTGGAAACACCGTATATTTT; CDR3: CGSSGNTVYF
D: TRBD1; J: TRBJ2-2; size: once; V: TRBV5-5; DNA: TGTGCCAGCAGCTTGACGACGGGACAGGGGCACACCGGGGAGCTGTTTTTT; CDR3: CASSLTTGQGHTGELFF
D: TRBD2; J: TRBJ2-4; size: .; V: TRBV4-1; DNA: TGCGCCAGCAGCCAAGGTGAGCTAGCGGGACTAGCCAAAAACATTCAGTACTTC; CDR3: CASSQGELAGLAKNIQYF
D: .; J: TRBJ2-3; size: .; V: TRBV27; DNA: TGTGCCAGCAGCACCCCCCCCGGGGAGGATCAGGGAAATACGCAGTATTTT; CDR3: CASSTPPGEDQGNTQYF
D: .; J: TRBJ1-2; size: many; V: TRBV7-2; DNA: TGTGCCAGCAGCTCACGGCGGACAGACCTCTATGGCTACACCTTC; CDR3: CASSSRRTDLYGYTF
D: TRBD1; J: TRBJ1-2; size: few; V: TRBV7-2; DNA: TGTGCCACCGCCGACAGGGATCAGGAGGGCTACACCTTC; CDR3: CATADRDQEGYTF
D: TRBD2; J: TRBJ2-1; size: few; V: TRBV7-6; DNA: TGTGCCAGCAGCTTAGCCGGGACTAGCGGGGGGAGAGAGCAGTTCTTC; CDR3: CASSLAGTSGGREQFF
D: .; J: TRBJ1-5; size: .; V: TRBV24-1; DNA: TGTGCCACCAGTTCTGACTGGATAGATAGCAATCAGCCCCAGCATTTT; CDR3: CATSSDWIDSNQPQHF
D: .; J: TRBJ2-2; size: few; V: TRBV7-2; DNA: TGTGCCAGCAGAGAATATCAGGGAACCGGGGAGCTGTTTTTT; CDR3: CASREYQGTGELFF
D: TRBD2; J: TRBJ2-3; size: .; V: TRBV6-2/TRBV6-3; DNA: TGTGCCAGCAGTTATCTAGCGGGAGACGCAGATACGCAGTATTTT; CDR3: CASSYLAGDADTQYF
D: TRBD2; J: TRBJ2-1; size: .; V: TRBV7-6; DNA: TGTGCCAGCAGCTTGGGTAGCGGGAGATATGGACGTGAGCAGTTCTTC; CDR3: CASSLGSGRYGREQFF
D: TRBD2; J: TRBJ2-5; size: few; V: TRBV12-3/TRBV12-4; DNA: TGTGCCAGCAGTTTAGGTAGTGGCGGGGGGGAGGAGACCCAGTACTTC; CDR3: CASSLGSGGGEETQYF
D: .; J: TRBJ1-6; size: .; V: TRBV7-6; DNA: TGTGCCAGCAGCTTAATGGCCGGGGGGGATTCACCCCTCCACTTT; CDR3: CASSLMAGGDSPLHF
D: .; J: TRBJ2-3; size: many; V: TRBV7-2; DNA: TGTGCCAGCAGCTTGTCCGGGGGAGACACAGATACGCAGTATTTT; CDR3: CASSLSGGDTDTQYF
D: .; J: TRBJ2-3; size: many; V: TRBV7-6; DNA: TGTGCCAGCAGCTCCTTAACAGATACGCAGTATTTT; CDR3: CASSSLTDTQYF
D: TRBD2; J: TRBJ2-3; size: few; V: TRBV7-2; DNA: TGTGCCAGCAGCTTACTGACGGGAGGGGAAGATACGCAGTATTTT; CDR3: CASSLLTGGEDTQYF
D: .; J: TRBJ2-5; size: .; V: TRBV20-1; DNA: TGCAGTGCTAGAGGCTGGGCCGGAGAGACCCAGTACTTC; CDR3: CSARGWAGETQYF
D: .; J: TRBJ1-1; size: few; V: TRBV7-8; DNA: TGTGCCAGCAGCTTAGTCGATCGGGCTGGCACTGAAGCTTTCTTT; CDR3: CASSLVDRAGTEAFF
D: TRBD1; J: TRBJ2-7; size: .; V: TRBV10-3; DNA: TGTGCCATCAGTAAAGGGGGCAGCTCCTACGAGCAGTACTTC; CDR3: CAISKGGSSYEQYF
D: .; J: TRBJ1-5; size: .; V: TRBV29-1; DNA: TGCAGCGGGCAGGCGGGGGGCGGCAATCAGCCCCAGCATTTT; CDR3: CSGQAGGGNQPQHF
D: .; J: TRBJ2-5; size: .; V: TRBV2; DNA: TGTGCCAGCGGGGGAGCCGGGGTCCAAGAGACCCAGTACTTC; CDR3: CASGGAGVQETQYF
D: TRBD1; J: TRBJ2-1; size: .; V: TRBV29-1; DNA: TGCAGCGTTGTATTAGGACAGGGTGGCAATGAGCAGTTCTTC; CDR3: CSVVLGQGGNEQFF
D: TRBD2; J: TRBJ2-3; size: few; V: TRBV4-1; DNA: TGCGCCAGCAGCCCCCCGCGGGAGAACACAGATACGCAGTATTTT; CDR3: CASSPPRENTDTQYF
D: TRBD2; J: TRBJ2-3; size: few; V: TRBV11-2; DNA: TGTGCCAGCAGCGCCAAAACGGGACTAGCGGGCGAAACCACAGATACGCAGTATTTT; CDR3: CASSAKTGLAGETTDTQYF
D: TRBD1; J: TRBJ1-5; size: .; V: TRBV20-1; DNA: TGCAGTGCTAGACCCCAGGGGGCTAGCAATCAGCCCCAGCATTTT; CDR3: CSARPQGASNQPQHF
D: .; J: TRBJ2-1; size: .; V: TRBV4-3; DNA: TGCGCCAGCAGCCAAGATTTTACCACCCGCTCCTACAATGAGCAGTTCTTC; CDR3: CASSQDFTTRSYNEQFF
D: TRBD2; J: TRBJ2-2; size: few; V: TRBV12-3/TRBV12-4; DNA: TGTGCCAGCAGTAAAGCGGGAGCTCGGACCGGGGAGCTGTTTTTT; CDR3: CASSKAGARTGELFF
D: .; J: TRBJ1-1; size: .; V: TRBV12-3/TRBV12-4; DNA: TGTGCCAGCGAGTTGTCCGGGGCCGCTGGGGCTTTCTTT; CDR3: CASELSGAAGAFF
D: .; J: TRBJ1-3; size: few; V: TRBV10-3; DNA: TGTGCCATCAGTGACCCATCTCGGACAGCCTCCATGACTGCTGGAAACACCATATATTTT; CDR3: CAISDPSRTASMTAGNTIYF
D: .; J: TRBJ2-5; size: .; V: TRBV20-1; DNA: TGCAGTGCCAATCGGGAGTTCAGGGAGACCCAGTACTTC; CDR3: CSANREFRETQYF